One sample yielded the 13 T cell receptor beta chains listed below, sequenced in a study of blood T cell repertoires in COVID-19. The data were produced by immunoSEQ multiplex PCR, yet TCRdb's version contains in-frame clones alone and is incomplete. The data contain 170,000 or so clones, roughly 90% of them singletons. Sequencing input: PBMCs or T cells enriched from blood (not recorded which). Source of these receptors: a woman aged 50 to 60 who had recovered from COVID-19.

This clone is a singleton in its sample. The chain joins TRBV4-3 to TRBJ2-2; 9 nucleotides align to TRBD1. Germline V gene lookup returns CDR1 LGHNA and CDR2 YSLEER. The CDR3 totals 14 residues. V was clipped by 4 bases and J by 4 bases; unmatched bases: 1. The CDR3, as DNA: TGCGCCAGCAGCCTGACAGGGGGCACCGGGGAGCTGTTTTTT. This codes for CASSLTGGTGELFF.

The V call is TRBV11-2, the J call TRBJ2-3; 10 nucleotides match TRBD1. The V and J ends lost 0 bases and 6 bases, in that order; junction bases with no gene match: 3. The CDR3 has 15 residues. The germline gives CDR1 SGHAT, CDR2 FQNNGV. The CDR3, as DNA: TGTGCCAGCAGCTTAGAGGACAGGGGGACGGATACGCAGTATTTT. Its protein product is CASSLEDRGTDTQYF.

V is TRBV9 and J is TRBJ2-3, with 8 bases that match TRBD2. CDR1 is SGDLS, CDR2 YYNGEE, per germline. The CDR3 contains 15 residues. V lost 3 bases, J lost 2 bases, and 5 bases stayed unmatched. The DNA of the CDR3 is TGTGCCAGCAGCGCTACTAGCGGTTACACAGATACGCAGTATTTT. Translated, it gives CASSATSGYTDTQYF.

The chain recombines TRBV19 with TRBJ1-2; 11 bases line up with TRBD1. Germline V gene sequence: CDR1 LNHDA, CDR2 SQIVND (reference sequence). The length of the CDR3 is 17 residues. With V trimmed by 10 bases and J by 8 bases, 21 bases remained unmatched. The CDR3 loop reads CATTPAGQGARGGGYTF. The CDR3 bases are TGTGCCACCACGCCCGCTGGACAGGGGGCCCGAGGTGGGGGCTACACCTTC.

This clone was found once. Other DNA sequences of this sample code for an identical CDR3. The V call is TRBV2, the J call TRBJ2-3, with D tentatively TRBD1 (6 bases). V shed 0 bases and J shed 0 bases, with 10 bases lying between them. The CDR3 consists of 16 residues. Germline-derived CDR1 and CDR2 are SNHLY and FYNNEI. The CDR3 region is CASSEATGPSTDTQYF. CDR3 DNA sequence: TGTGCCAGCAGTGAAGCGACAGGTCCCAGCACAGATACGCAGTATTTT.

The chain couples TRBV6-5 to TRBJ1-4, with D possibly matching TRBD1 (5 bases). The germline V and J ends were trimmed by 5 bases and 8 bases, with 18 bases remaining between them. The CDR3 consists of 15 residues. Germline loops: CDR1 MNHEY, CDR2 SVGAGI. The CDR3 DNA is TGTGCCAGCAGTCCCTCTAATAGGGCAGGGGAAAAACTGTTTTTT. It codes for CASSPSNRAGEKLFF.

The rearrangement joins TRBV5-1 to TRBJ1-1; D might be TRBD1 (6 bases). Germline CDR1 SGHRS, CDR2 YFSETQ. This CDR3 is 15 amino acids long. Trimming took 6 bases from V and 0 from J, leaving 15 bases between them. The CDR3 coding sequence is TGCGCCAGCAAGGAAAGAGGACAGATGAACACTGAAGCTTTCTTT. Amino acid sequence: CASKERGQMNTEAFF.

The chain employs TRBV7-8 and TRBJ1-3; D is possibly TRBD1 (5 bases). V gave up 3 bases and J gave up 3 bases, with 9 bases separating them. The CDR3 sequence is 14 residues long. Germline CDR1 is SGHVS and CDR2 is FQNEAQ. The CDR3 nucleotides read TGTGCCAGCAGCTTCAGGGAAGGTGGAAACACCATATATTTT. It translates to CASSFREGGNTIYF.

The chain uses TRBV7-9 and TRBJ1-1; D may be TRBD1 (5 bases). V lost 3 bases and J lost 7, with 18 bases in between. CDR1 and CDR2 from the germline V gene are SEHNR and FQNEAQ (reference sequence). The CDR3 totals 15 residues. The CDR3 coding sequence is TGTGCCAGCAGCTTGGAGGGGATGGTACCCAATGAAGCTTTCTTT. As protein: CASSLEGMVPNEAFF.

The V call is TRBV11-3, the J call TRBJ1-3; 7 nucleotides line up with TRBD1. Germline trimming cut 7 bases from V and 0 bases from J; bases unmatched to any gene: 9. This CDR3 region has 16 residues. Germline values: CDR1 SGHNT, CDR2 YENEEA. The CDR3 loop is CASTVPGTASGNTIYF. Here the CDR3 DNA reads TGTGCCAGCACCGTACCCGGGACAGCCTCTGGAAACACCATATATTTT.

V gene TRBV20-1 combines with J gene TRBJ2-3; D is possibly TRBD2 (5 bases). V shed 3 bases and J shed 1 base, with 11 bases lying between them. The V gene's germline CDR1 is DFQATT and CDR2 SNEGSKA (reference sequence). The CDR3 runs to 14 residues. CDR3 coding DNA: TGCAGTGCTAGTACTAGTTGGGGCACAGATACGCAGTATTTT. Encoded protein: CSASTSWGTDTQYF.

This chain links TRBV6-5 with TRBJ1-1; D might be TRBD1 (5 bases). The CDR3 contains 13 residues. Per germline, CDR1 MNHEY and CDR2 SVGAGI. V was clipped by 0 bases and J by 4 bases, with 6 bases between them. DNA for the CDR3: TGTGCCAGCAGTTACTCTAGGGGCACTGAAGCTTTCTTT. It encodes CASSYSRGTEAFF.

This clone has just one count. The chain combines TRBV27 with TRBJ2-4; 8 bases match TRBD2. The germline gives CDR1 MNHEY, CDR2 SMNVEV (reference sequence). This CDR3 has 15 residues. V shed 6 bases and J 7 bases; nucleotides not matched to a gene: 11. The CDR3 DNA sequence: TGTGCCAGCAGAGTTAGCGGGGCCCCACGGAACATTCAGTACTTC. Its translation is CASRVSGAPRNIQYF.